This T cell receptor (beta chain) emerged from a study of shared clonotypes between healthy human individuals. Germline V gives CDR1 SGHNT, CDR2 YYREEE (reference sequence). The CDR3 spans 11 residues. V gave up 5 bases and J gave up 7 bases, with 9 bases separating them. The naive CD8 population came from CD45RO-negative cells selected for CCR7, without terminally differentiated effector memory CD45RA+ cells. Profiled with immunoSEQ multiplex PCR; TCRdb holds only in-frame clones, not every one. The sample lists around 1.9 million clones, about 92% occurring once. The V call is TRBV5-4, the J call TRBJ1-2, with TRBD1 as a possible D gene (6 bases). Sequencing input: naive CD8+ T cells from PBMCs. The clonotype comes from a man aged 18 to 29 in good health. Some clones in this sample may be carry-over from other donors' samples. CDR3 amino acids: CASRLGGGYTF. CDR3 DNA: TGTGCCAGCAGGTTAGGGGGTGGCTACACCTTC.